This T cell receptor beta chain was captured by sequencing in a study of T cells in Graves' hyperthyroidism and ophthalmopathy. The germline CDR1 and CDR2 sequences are SNHLY and FYNNEI. CDR3 size: 15 residues. V was clipped by 6 bases and J by 5 bases; unmatched bases: 9. This clonotype was observed many times. The antigen is not known. Diagnoses were made from clinical symptoms, serum measures (thyroxine and TRAb), thyroid ultrasound and orbital computed tomography. Researchers took RNA transcripts and amplified the TCR beta CDR3 regions from them. HTBI primers drove first-round RT-PCR of the TCR CDR3. Using its own MiXCR run on the multiplex PCR reads, TCRdb lists one record per CDR3 protein. Of 150,000 or so distinct CDR3 sequences listed, 9.4% are singletons. Overall study results and limits: Blood also showed most of the thyroid clonotypes that were expanded above 0.001.

The TCR originated in a woman between 18 and 30 years old with Graves' hyperthyroidism that later progressed to Graves' ophthalmopathy. The sample was blood. The chain combines TRBV2 with TRBJ2-7; 11 nucleotides agree with TRBD2. CDR3 bases: TGTGCCAGCAGGGATTTACTAGCGGGAGTGAACGAGCAGTACTTC. It specifies CASRDLLAGVNEQYF. The whole variable domain, remainder taken from reference TRBV2 and TRBJ2-7, is EPEVTQTPSHQVTQMGQEVILRCVPISNHLYFYWYRQILGQKVEFLVSFYNNEISEKSEIFDDQFSVERPDGSNFTLKIRSTKLEDSAMYFCASRDLLAGVNEQYFGPGTRLTVT.